These T cell receptor beta chains were read from a single sample in a study of T cell responses to AZD1222 COVID-19 vaccine. Sequencing was performed with immunoSEQ multiplex PCR; in TCRdb, only in-frame clones are kept and a portion is missing. The profile shows approximately 100,000 clones, approximately 87% of them singletons. The specimen was peripheral blood, collected 28 days after the second AZD1222 dose. These receptor sequences come from an adult who received the AZD1222 COVID-19 vaccine. Each CDR3 is given with its conserved first and last residue. Fields, in order: CDR3 DNA, CDR3 protein, D gene, V gene, CDR3 length, J gene, clone size. The D gene is left open where the match is weak. Size is omitted from some rows. Given values are once, few, many or a class for expanded clones.

CDR3 DNA: TGTGCCAGCAGCCAAGCAGGATGGGCAGCCTTCAATGAGCAGTTCTTC
CDR3 protein: CASSQAGWAAFNEQFF
D gene: -
V gene: TRBV3-1/TRBV3-2
CDR3 length: 16
J gene: TRBJ2-1
clone size: -

CDR3 DNA: TGTGCCAGCAGCTTAGCTGGGGCGGACAATTCACCCCTCCACTTT
CDR3 protein: CASSLAGADNSPLHF
D gene: -
V gene: TRBV7-6
CDR3 length: 15
J gene: TRBJ1-6
clone size: -

CDR3 DNA: TGTGCCAGCACCCGGGACAGGGTGGAGGGCAAAAACATTCAGTACTTC
CDR3 protein: CASTRDRVEGKNIQYF
D gene: TRBD1
V gene: TRBV13
CDR3 length: 16
J gene: TRBJ2-4
clone size: -

CDR3 DNA: TGTGCCAGCAGCCCTATGACAGGGCTAACCTACGAGCAGTACTTC
CDR3 protein: CASSPMTGLTYEQYF
D gene: TRBD1
V gene: TRBV3-1/TRBV3-2
CDR3 length: 15
J gene: TRBJ2-7
clone size: -

CDR3 DNA: TGCGCCAGCAGCCAAGGAGGAGAGGCCAGGGGTGCCACTGAAGCTTTCTTT
CDR3 protein: CASSQGGEARGATEAFF
D gene: -
V gene: TRBV4-3
CDR3 length: 17
J gene: TRBJ1-1
clone size: -

CDR3 DNA: TGTGCCAGCAGGGGTCAGGGACTAGCACTTAACGAGCAGTACTTC
CDR3 protein: CASRGQGLALNEQYF
D gene: TRBD2
V gene: TRBV6-5
CDR3 length: 15
J gene: TRBJ2-7
clone size: -

CDR3 DNA: TGCAGCGTTTTTGAGAGGCTAGCGGGAGTTGGGGAGCAGTACTTC
CDR3 protein: CSVFERLAGVGEQYF
D gene: TRBD2
V gene: TRBV29-1
CDR3 length: 15
J gene: TRBJ2-7
clone size: few

CDR3 DNA: TGTGCCAGTAGTATAGAAGGACTAGCGGGAGGTTATGCCGGGGAGCTGTTTTTT
CDR3 protein: CASSIEGLAGGYAGELFF
D gene: TRBD2
V gene: TRBV19
CDR3 length: 18
J gene: TRBJ2-2
clone size: -

CDR3 DNA: TGTGCCAGCAGCTTCTGGGCCGCAGGAAATACCGGGGAGCTGTTTTTT
CDR3 protein: CASSFWAAGNTGELFF
D gene: -
V gene: TRBV27
CDR3 length: 16
J gene: TRBJ2-2
clone size: -

CDR3 DNA: TGTGCCAGCAGTGACGGGGGGAGGGTCGATGAAAAACTGTTTTTT
CDR3 protein: CASSDGGRVDEKLFF
D gene: -
V gene: TRBV2
CDR3 length: 15
J gene: TRBJ1-4
clone size: -

CDR3 DNA: TGTGCCAGCTCACTTCGGACTAGCGGGTCCACAGATACGCAGTATTTT
CDR3 protein: CASSLRTSGSTDTQYF
D gene: TRBD2
V gene: TRBV18
CDR3 length: 16
J gene: TRBJ2-3
clone size: -

CDR3 DNA: TGTGCCACCAGCAGGGACAGGGGTTCCTACAATGAGCAGTTCTTC
CDR3 protein: CATSRDRGSYNEQFF
D gene: TRBD1
V gene: TRBV15
CDR3 length: 15
J gene: TRBJ2-1
clone size: -

CDR3 DNA: TGTGCCAGCAGACCCCAGGGGTACTATGGCTACACCTTC
CDR3 protein: CASRPQGYYGYTF
D gene: -
V gene: TRBV6-5
CDR3 length: 13
J gene: TRBJ1-2
clone size: -

CDR3 DNA: TGTGCCAGCAGTTTCCTCACAGGGGGCACTGAAGCTTTCTTT
CDR3 protein: CASSFLTGGTEAFF
D gene: TRBD1
V gene: TRBV27
CDR3 length: 14
J gene: TRBJ1-1
clone size: -

CDR3 DNA: TGTGCCACCAGCCCGTCGGAGGGCCTGTCCTACAATGAGCAGTTCTTC
CDR3 protein: CATSPSEGLSYNEQFF
D gene: -
V gene: TRBV24-1
CDR3 length: 16
J gene: TRBJ2-1
clone size: -

CDR3 DNA: TGTGCCAGCAGCTTAAACAGGCCGAACACTGAAGCTTTCTTT
CDR3 protein: CASSLNRPNTEAFF
D gene: -
V gene: TRBV7-9
CDR3 length: 14
J gene: TRBJ1-1
clone size: -

CDR3 DNA: TGTGCCAGCAGTTCTCGAATGGCCCTTGGAGCAACTAATGAAAAACTGTTTTTT
CDR3 protein: CASSSRMALGATNEKLFF
D gene: -
V gene: TRBV28
CDR3 length: 18
J gene: TRBJ1-4
clone size: -

CDR3 DNA: TGTGCCAGCTCACCACTGTCAGCGAACACTGAAGCTTTCTTT
CDR3 protein: CASSPLSANTEAFF
D gene: -
V gene: TRBV18
CDR3 length: 14
J gene: TRBJ1-1
clone size: -

CDR3 DNA: TGTGCCAGCAGTGAAGGGACGGGACAGTCACCCCTCCACTTT
CDR3 protein: CASSEGTGQSPLHF
D gene: TRBD1
V gene: TRBV2
CDR3 length: 14
J gene: TRBJ1-6
clone size: -

CDR3 DNA: TGCGCCACCACTTTTAACCGGGACGGGCTCTACGAGCAGTACTTC
CDR3 protein: CATTFNRDGLYEQYF
D gene: -
V gene: TRBV10-1
CDR3 length: 15
J gene: TRBJ2-7
clone size: -

CDR3 DNA: TGTGCCAGTAGTAAACCCGGGACAGGGTCCTACGAGCAGTACTTC
CDR3 protein: CASSKPGTGSYEQYF
D gene: TRBD1
V gene: TRBV19
CDR3 length: 15
J gene: TRBJ2-7
clone size: -

CDR3 DNA: TGTGCCAGCAGCACGAGAGACTTAGCCAAAAACATTCAGTACTTC
CDR3 protein: CASSTRDLAKNIQYF
D gene: -
V gene: TRBV28
CDR3 length: 15
J gene: TRBJ2-4
clone size: -

CDR3 DNA: TGTGCCTGGAGTACCAAACGGGGCGAAAGGGGCAATCAGCCCCAGCATTTT
CDR3 protein: CAWSTKRGERGNQPQHF
D gene: -
V gene: TRBV30
CDR3 length: 17
J gene: TRBJ1-5
clone size: -